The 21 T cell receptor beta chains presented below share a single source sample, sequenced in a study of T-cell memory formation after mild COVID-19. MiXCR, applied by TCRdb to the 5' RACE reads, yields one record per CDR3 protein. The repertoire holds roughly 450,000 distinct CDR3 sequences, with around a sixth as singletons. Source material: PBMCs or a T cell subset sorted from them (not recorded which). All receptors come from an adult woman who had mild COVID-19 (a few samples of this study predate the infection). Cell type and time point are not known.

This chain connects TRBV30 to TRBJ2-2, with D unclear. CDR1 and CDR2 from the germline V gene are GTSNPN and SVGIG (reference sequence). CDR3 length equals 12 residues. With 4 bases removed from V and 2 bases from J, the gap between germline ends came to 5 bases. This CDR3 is CAWMGNTGELFF. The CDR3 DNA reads TGTGCCTGGATGGGAAACACCGGGGAGCTGTTTTTT.

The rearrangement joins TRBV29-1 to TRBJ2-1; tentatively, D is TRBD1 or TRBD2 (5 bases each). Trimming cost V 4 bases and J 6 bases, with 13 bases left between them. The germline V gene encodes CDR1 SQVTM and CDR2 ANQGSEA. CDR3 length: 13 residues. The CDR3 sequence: CSVATGPSNEQFF. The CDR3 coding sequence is TGCAGCGTTGCCACGGGGCCAAGCAATGAGCAGTTCTTC.

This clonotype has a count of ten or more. CDR3 in DNA: TGTGCCAGCAGCTTGTATGGCGGGAGAGGAAGTACGAATGAGCAGTTCTTC. As protein: CASSLYGGRGSTNEQFF. The V and J genes are TRBV5-6 and TRBJ2-1, with 7 bases matching TRBD2. V trimming: 1 base; J trimming: 7 bases; junction bases outside the gene matches: 14. The CDR3 spans 17 residues. The germline gives CDR1 SGHDT, CDR2 YYEEEE. Variable domain in full (rest from reference TRBV5-6 and TRBJ2-1): DAGVTQSPTHLIKTRGQQVTLRCSPKSGHDTVSWYQQALGQGPQFIFQYYEEEERQRGNFPDRFSGHQFPNYSSELNVNALLLGDSALYLCASSLYGGRGSTNEQFFGPGTRLTVL.

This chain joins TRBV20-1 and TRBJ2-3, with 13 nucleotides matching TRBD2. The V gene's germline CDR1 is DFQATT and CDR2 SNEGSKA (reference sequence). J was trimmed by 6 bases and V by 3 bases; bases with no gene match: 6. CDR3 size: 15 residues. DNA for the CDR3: TGCAGTGCTAGTAGGACTAGCGGGAGCTCGGATACGCAGTATTTT. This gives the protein CSASRTSGSSDTQYF.

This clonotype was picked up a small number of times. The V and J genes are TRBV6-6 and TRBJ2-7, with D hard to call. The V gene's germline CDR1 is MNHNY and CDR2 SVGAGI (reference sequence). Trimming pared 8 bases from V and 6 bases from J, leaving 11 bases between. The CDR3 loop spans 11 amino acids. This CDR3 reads CASSMSAEQYF. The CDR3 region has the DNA TGTGCCAGCTCCATGTCTGCCGAGCAGTACTTC.

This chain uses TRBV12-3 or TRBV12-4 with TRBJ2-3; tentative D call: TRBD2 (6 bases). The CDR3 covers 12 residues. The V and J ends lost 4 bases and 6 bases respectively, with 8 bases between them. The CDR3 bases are TGTGCCAGCAGTTCGAGCGGGGATACGCAGTATTTT. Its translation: CASSSSGDTQYF.

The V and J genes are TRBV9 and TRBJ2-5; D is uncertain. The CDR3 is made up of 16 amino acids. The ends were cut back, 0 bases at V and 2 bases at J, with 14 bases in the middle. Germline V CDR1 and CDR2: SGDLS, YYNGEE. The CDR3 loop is CASSVDGRVRQETQYF. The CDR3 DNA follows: TGTGCCAGCAGCGTAGATGGTAGGGTCAGGCAAGAGACCCAGTACTTC.

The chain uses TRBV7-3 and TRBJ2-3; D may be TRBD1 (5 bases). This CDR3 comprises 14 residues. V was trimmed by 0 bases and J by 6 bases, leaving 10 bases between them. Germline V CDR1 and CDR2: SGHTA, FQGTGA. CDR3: CASSLTRVADTQYF. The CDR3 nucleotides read TGTGCCAGCAGCTTAACCAGGGTTGCGGATACGCAGTATTTT. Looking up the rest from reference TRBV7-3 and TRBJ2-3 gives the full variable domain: GAGVSQTPSNKVTEKGKYVELRCDPISGHTALYWYRQSLGQGPEFLIYFQGTGAADDSGLPNDRFFAVRPEGSVSTLKIQRTERGDSAVYLCASSLTRVADTQYFGPGTRLTVL.

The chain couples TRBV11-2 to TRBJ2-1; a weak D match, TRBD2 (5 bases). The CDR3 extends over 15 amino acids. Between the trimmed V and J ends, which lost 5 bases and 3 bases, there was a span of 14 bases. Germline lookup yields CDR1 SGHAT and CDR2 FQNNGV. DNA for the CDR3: TGTGCCAGCAGCCTCCTGGACTTGATCTACAATGAGCAGTTCTTC. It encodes CASSLLDLIYNEQFF. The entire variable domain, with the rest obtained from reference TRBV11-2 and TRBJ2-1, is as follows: EAGVAQSPRYKIIEKRQSVAFWCNPISGHATLYWYQQILGQGPKLLIQFQNNGVVDDSQLPKDRFSAERLKGVDSTLKIQPAKLEDSAVYLCASSLLDLIYNEQFFGPGTRLTVL.

CDR3 coding DNA: TGTGCCAGCAAGGGACTAGCGGAATCCTACGAGCAGTACTTC. Encoded protein: CASKGLAESYEQYF. The J gene is TRBJ2-7, the V gene TRBV12-3 or TRBV12-4, with 11 positions matching TRBD2. V shed 7 bases and J 1 base; nucleotides not matched to a gene: 3. The CDR3 extends over 14 amino acids.

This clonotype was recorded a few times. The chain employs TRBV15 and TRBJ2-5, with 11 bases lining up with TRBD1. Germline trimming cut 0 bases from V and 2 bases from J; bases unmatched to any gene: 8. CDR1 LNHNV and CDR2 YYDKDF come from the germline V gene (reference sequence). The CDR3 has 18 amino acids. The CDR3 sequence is CATSREWTGGLLQETQYF. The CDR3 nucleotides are TGTGCCACCAGCAGAGAATGGACAGGGGGCTTATTACAAGAGACCCAGTACTTC.

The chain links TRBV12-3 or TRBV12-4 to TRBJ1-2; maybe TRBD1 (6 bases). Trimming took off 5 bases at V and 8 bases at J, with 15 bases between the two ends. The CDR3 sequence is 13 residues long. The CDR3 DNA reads TGTGCCAGCAGTGTTGGACAGATTATGGGCTACACCTTC. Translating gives CASSVGQIMGYTF.

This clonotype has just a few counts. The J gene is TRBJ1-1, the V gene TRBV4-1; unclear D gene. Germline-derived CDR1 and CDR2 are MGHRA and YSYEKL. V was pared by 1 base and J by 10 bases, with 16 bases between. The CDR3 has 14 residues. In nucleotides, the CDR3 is TGCGCCAGCAGCCAAGGTATCTCTGTTTTTGGAGCTTTCTTT. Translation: CASSQGISVFGAFF.

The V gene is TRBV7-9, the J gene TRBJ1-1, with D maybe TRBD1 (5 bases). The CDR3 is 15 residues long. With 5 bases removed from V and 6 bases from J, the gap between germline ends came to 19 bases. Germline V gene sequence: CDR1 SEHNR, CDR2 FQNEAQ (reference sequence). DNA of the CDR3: TGTGCCAGCAGCACAACCGCGGGGGGGAAGGCTGAAGCTTTCTTT. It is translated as CASSTTAGGKAEAFF.

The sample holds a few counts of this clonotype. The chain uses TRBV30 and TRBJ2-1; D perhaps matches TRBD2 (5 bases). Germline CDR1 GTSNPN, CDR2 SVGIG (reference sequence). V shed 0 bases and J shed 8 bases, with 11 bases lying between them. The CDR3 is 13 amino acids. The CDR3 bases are TGTGCCTGGAGTGTAGGACTTGGGGATGAGCAGTTCTTC. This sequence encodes CAWSVGLGDEQFF.

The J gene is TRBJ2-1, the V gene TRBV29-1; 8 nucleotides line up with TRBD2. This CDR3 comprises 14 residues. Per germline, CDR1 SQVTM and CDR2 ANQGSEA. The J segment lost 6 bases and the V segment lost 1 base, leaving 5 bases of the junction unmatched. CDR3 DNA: TGCAGCGTTGAAGGCCGAACTAGCGGCAATGAGCAGTTCTTC. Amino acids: CSVEGRTSGNEQFF.

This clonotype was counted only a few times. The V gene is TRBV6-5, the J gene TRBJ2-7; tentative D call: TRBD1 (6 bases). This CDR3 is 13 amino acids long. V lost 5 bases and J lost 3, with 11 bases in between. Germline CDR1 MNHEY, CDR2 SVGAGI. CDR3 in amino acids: CASSPYRDYEQYF. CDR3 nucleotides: TGTGCCAGCAGTCCCTACAGGGACTACGAGCAGTACTTC.

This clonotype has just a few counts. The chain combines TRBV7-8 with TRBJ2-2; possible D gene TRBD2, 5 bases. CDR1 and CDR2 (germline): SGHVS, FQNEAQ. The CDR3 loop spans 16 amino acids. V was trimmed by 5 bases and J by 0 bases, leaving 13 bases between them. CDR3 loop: CASSPRGRANTGELFF. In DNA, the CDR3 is TGTGCCAGCAGCCCCCGCGGGCGCGCGAACACCGGGGAGCTGTTTTTT.

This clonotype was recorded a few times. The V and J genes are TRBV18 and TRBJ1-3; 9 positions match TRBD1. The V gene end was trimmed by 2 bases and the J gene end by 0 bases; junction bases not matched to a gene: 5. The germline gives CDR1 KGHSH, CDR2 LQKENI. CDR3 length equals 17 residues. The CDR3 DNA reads TGTGCCAGCTCACCAGTAGGACAGGGGAGCTCTGGAAACACCATATATTTT. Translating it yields CASSPVGQGSSGNTIYF.

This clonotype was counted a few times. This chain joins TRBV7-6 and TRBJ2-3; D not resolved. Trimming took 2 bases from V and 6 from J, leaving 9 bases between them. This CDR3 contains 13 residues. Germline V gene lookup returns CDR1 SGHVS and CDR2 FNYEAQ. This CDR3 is CASSLLLWDTQYF. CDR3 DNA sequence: TGTGCCAGCAGCTTACTCCTATGGGATACGCAGTATTTT.

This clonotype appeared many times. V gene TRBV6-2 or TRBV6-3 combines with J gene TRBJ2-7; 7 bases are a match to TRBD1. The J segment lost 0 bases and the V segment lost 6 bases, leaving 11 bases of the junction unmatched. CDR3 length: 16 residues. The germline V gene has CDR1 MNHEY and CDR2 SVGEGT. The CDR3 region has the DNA TGTGCCAGCAGAGTTACCTGGTGGACAGGCTCCTACGAGCAGTACTTC. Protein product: CASRVTWWTGSYEQYF.